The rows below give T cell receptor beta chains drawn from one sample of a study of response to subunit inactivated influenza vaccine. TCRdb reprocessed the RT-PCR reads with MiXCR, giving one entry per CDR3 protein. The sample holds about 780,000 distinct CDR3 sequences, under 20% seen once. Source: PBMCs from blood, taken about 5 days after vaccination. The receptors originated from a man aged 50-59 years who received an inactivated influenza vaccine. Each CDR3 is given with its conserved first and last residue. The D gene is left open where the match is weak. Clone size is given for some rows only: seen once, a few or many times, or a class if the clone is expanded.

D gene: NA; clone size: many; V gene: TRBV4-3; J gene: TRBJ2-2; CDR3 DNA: TGCGCCAGCAGCCAAGTTCAGGTGCTTACCGGGGAGCTGTTTTTT; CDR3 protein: CASSQVQVLTGELFF
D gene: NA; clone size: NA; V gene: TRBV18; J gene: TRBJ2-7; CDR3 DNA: TGTGCCAGCTCACTCCAAAGGACAGAACGACCCTACGAGCAGTACTTC; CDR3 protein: CASSLQRTERPYEQYF
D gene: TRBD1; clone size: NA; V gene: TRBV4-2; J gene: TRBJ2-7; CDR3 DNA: TGTGCCAGCAGCACAGGGGGCGCGGTTATCTACGAGCAGTACTTC; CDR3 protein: CASSTGGAVIYEQYF
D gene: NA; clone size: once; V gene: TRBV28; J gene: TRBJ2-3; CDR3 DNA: TGTGCCAGCAGTCCCCCTTCCCAACCTGATACGCAGTATTTT; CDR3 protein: CASSPPSQPDTQYF
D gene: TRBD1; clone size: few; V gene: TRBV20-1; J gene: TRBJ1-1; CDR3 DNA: TGCAGTGCTAGACGACAGGGCCTTCACACTGAAGCTTTCTTT; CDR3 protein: CSARRQGLHTEAFF
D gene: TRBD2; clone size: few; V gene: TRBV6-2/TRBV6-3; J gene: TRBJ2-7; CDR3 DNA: TGTGCCAGCCGGCTAGCGGGACCCTACGAGCAGTACTTC; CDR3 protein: CASRLAGPYEQYF
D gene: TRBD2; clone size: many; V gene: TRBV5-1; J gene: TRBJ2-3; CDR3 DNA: TGCGCCAGCAGCCCCCGACTAGCGGGGAGGGCAGATACGCAGTATTTT; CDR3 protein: CASSPRLAGRADTQYF
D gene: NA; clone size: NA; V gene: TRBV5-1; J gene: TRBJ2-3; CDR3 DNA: TGCGCCAGCAGGGACGGTGGCACAGATACGCAGTATTTT; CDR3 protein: CASRDGGTDTQYF
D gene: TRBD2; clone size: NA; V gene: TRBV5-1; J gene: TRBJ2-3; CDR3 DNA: TGCGCCAGCAGCTTGGAGACTAGCGGGAGGGATCTCACAGATACGCAGTATTTT; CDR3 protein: CASSLETSGRDLTDTQYF
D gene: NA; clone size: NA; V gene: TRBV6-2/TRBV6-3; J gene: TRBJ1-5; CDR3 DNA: TGTGCCAGCAACACGGAATGGGGGATCCGTCAGCCCCAGCATTTT; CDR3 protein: CASNTEWGIRQPQHF
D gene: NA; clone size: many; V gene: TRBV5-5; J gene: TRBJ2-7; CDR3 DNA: TGTGCCAGCAGCTTGTGGACAGCCTACGAGCAGTACTTC; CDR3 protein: CASSLWTAYEQYF
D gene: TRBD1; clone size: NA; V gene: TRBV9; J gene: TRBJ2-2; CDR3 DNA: TGTGCCAGCAGCGTTCGACAGGGGAGGAACACCGGGGAGCTGTTTTTT; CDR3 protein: CASSVRQGRNTGELFF
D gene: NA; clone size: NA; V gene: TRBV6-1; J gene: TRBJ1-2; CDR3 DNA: TGTGCCAGCAGTGATTGGGGGCGGGTTCTGAGCTATGGCTACACCTTC; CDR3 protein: CASSDWGRVLSYGYTF
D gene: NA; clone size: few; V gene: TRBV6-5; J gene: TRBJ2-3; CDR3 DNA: TGTGCCAGCAGTTTAGCCCAGAGGCGCCAGGAGTATTTT; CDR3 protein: CASSLAQRRQEYF
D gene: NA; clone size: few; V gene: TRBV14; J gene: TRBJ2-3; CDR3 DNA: TGTGCCAGCAGCCCACAGGGTACCTTTAGCACAGATACGCAGTATTTT; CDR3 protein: CASSPQGTFSTDTQYF
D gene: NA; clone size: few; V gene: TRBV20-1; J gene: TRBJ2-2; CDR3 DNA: TGCAGTGCCCCAGGGCCCCTAAACACCGGGGAGCTGTTTTTT; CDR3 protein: CSAPGPLNTGELFF
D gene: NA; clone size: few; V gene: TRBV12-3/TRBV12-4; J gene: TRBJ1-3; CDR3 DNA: TGTGCCAGCAGCGAGACAGTCTCTGGAAACACCATATATTTT; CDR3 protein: CASSETVSGNTIYF
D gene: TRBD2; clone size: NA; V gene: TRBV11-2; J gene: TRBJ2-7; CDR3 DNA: TGTGCCAGCAGCCTAAGCGGACTAGCGGGGACCTACGAGCAGTACTTC; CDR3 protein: CASSLSGLAGTYEQYF
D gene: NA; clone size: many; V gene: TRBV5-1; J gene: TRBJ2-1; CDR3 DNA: TGCGCCAGCAGCTTTCTACATGGGGACTATGAGCAGTTCTTC; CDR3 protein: CASSFLHGDYEQFF
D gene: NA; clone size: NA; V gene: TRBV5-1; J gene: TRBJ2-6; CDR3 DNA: TGCGCCAGCAGCTTGGGACGGGTAAGCTCTGGGGCCAACGTCCTGACTTTC; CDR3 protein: CASSLGRVSSGANVLTF
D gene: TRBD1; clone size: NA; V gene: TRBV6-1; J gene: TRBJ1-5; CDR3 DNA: TGTGCCAGCAGTCGACAGGGGGCCCACGATCAGCCCCAGCATTTT; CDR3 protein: CASSRQGAHDQPQHF
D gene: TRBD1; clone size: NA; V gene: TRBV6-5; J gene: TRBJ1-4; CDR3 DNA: TGTGCCAGCAGTTACTATAACAGGGGATGGCATGAAAAACTGTTTTTT; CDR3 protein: CASSYYNRGWHEKLFF
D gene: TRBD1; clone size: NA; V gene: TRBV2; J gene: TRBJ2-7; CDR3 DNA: TGTGCCAGCAGATTAGACAGGGAAGCTTCGTACGAGCAGTACTTC; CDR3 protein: CASRLDREASYEQYF
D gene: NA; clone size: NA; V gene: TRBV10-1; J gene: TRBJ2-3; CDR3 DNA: TGCGCCAGCAGTGAGTCACAGGCAGATACGCAGTATTTT; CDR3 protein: CASSESQADTQYF
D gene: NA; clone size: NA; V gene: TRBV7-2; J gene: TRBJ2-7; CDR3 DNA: TGTGCCAGCAGCTTAGGATCTTTGGGAAGCGGCGAGCAGTACTTC; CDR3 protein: CASSLGSLGSGEQYF
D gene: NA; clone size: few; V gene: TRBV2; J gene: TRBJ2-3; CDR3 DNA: TGTGCCAGCAGTGAAGGTCCCTCACGTCTTGGGTATTTT; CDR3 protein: CASSEGPSRLGYF
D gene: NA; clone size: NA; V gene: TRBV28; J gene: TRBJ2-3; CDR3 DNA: TGTGCCAGCAGTTTTCACTGGGGGCTAGCGAACACAGATACGCAGTATTTT; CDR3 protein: CASSFHWGLANTDTQYF
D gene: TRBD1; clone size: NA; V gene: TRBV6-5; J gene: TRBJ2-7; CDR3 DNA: TGTGCCAGCAGTTACCAGGGACAGGAGCAGTACTTC; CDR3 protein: CASSYQGQEQYF
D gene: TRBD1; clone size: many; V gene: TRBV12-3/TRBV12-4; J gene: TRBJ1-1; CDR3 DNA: TGTGCCAGCAGCCTGACAGGGGCGAGGACTGAAGCTTTCTTT; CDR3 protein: CASSLTGARTEAFF
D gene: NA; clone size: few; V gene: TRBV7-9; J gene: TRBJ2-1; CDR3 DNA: TGTGCCAGCAGCCAAGTGTGGTATGAGCAGTTCTTC; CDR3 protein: CASSQVWYEQFF
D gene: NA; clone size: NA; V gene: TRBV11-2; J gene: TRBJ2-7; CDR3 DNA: TGTGCCAGCAGCCCAAGTTACGTCGGCCCCTACGAGCAGTACTTC; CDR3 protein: CASSPSYVGPYEQYF
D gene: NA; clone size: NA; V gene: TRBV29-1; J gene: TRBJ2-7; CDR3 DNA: TGCAGCGTAGGGACACCCAAAGGGAGCTCCTACGAGCAGTACTTC; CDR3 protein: CSVGTPKGSSYEQYF
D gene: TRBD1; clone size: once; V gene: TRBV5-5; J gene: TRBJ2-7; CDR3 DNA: TGTGCCAGCAGCTTCGGACAGGGGGCTGGGATGCAGTACTTC; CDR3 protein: CASSFGQGAGMQYF
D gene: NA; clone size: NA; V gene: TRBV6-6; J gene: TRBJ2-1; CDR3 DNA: TGTGCCAGCAGTAAACAGGGTACTGAGCAGTTCTTC; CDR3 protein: CASSKQGTEQFF
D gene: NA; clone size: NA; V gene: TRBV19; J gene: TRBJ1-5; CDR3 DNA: TGTGCCAGTAGGACAGTCCCAAGCAATCAGCCCCAGCATTTT; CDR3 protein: CASRTVPSNQPQHF
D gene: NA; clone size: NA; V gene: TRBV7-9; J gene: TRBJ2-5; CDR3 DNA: TGTGCCAGCAGCTTAACAGGGACACCCCAAGAGACCCAGTACTTC; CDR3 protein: CASSLTGTPQETQYF
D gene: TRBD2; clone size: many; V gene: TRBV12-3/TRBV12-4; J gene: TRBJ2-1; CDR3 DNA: TGTGCCAGCAGCCCCTACGGGGGGGCCGATGAGCAGTTCTTC; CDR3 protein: CASSPYGGADEQFF
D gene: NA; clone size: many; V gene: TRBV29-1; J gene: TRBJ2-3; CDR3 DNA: TGCAGCGTTGTGATGGGCCTTAGCACAGATACGCAGTATTTT; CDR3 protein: CSVVMGLSTDTQYF
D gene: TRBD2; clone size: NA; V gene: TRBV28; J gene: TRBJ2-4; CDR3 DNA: TGTGCCAGCACGACTAGCGGGGGGTCCAAAAACATTCAGTACTTC; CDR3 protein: CASTTSGGSKNIQYF
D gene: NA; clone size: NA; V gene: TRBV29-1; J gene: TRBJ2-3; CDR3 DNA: TGCAGCGTTGTACAGCCATATCGCACAGATACGCAGTATTTT; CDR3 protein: CSVVQPYRTDTQYF
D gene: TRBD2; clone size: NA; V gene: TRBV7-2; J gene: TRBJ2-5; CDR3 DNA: TGTGCCAGCAGCTACGGACTAGCGGGAACCCCCGAGACCCAGTACTTC; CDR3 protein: CASSYGLAGTPETQYF
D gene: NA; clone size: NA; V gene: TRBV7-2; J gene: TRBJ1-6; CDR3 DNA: TGTGCCAGCAGCTTAGACCAGGGAGGGAATTCACCCCTCCACTTT; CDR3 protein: CASSLDQGGNSPLHF
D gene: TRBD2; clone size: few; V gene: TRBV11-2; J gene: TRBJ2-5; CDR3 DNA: TGTGCCAGCAGCTTATCCGGGGGGAAGACCCAGTACTTC; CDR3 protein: CASSLSGGKTQYF
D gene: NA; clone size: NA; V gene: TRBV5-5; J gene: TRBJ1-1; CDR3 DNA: TGTGCCAGCAGCTTGGGTTCCGGGGAGGGCACTGAAGCTTTCTTT; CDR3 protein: CASSLGSGEGTEAFF
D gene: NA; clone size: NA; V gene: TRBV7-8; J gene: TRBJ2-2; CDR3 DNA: TGTGCCAGCAGCCCAGGGTTGTGGCAGGGGATGAACACCGGGGAGCTGTTTTTT; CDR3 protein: CASSPGLWQGMNTGELFF
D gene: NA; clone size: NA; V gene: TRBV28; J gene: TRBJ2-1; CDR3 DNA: TGTGCCAGCAGTTTAATTAGTTCCTCGGGGTACAATGAGCAGTTCTTC; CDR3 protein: CASSLISSSGYNEQFF
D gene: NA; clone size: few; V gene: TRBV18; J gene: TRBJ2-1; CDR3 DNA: TGTGCCAGCTCACCACCGAGCCCAGAACAATACAATGAGCAGTTCTTC; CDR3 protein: CASSPPSPEQYNEQFF
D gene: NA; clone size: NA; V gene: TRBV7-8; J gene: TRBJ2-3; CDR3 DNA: TGTGCCAGCAGCTTAGGTTTGGGGGGGCGCACAGATACGCAGTATTTT; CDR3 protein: CASSLGLGGRTDTQYF
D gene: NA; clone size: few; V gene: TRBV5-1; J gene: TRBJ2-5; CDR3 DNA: TGCGCCAGCAGCCGACAGGCTAACCAAGAGACCCAGTACTTC; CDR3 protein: CASSRQANQETQYF
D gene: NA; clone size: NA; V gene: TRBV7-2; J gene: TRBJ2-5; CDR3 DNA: TGTGCCAGCAGCTTAGTCGACGGACCCCAGTACTTC; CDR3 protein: CASSLVDGPQYF
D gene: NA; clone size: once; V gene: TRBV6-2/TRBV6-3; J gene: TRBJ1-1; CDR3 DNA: TGTGCCAGCAGTTACACCAGCCCGAACACTGAAGCTTTCTTT; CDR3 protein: CASSYTSPNTEAFF
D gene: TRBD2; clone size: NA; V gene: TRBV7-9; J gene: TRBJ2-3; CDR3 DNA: TGTGCCAGCAGCTTAGTGTTCCACAAACTAGCGGCCCCTATAATATTT; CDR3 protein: CASSLVFHKLAAPIIF
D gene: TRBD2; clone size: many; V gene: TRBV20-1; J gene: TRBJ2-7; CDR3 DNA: TGCAGTGCTGCCCGTTCCGCCGGGACTAGCGGGCGTATACTAACCTACGAGCAGTACTTC; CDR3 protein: CSAARSAGTSGRILTYEQYF